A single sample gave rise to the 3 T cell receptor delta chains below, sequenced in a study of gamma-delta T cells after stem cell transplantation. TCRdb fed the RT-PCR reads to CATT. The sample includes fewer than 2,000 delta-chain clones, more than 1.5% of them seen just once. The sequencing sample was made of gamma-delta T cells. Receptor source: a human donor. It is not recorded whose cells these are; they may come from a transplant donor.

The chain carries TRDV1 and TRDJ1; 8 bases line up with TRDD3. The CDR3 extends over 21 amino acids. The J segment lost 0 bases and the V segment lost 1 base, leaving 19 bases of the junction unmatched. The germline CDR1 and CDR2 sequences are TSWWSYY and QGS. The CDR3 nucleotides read TGTGCTCTTGGGGAACCCCTCCTACATGAGGGATACGCGGGGTACACCGATAAACTCATCTTT. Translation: CALGEPLLHEGYAGYTDKLIF.

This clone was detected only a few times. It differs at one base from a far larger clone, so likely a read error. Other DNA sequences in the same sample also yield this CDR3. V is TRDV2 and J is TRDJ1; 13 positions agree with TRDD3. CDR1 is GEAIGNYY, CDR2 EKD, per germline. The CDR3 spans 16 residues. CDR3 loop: CACDSLGDTNADKLIF. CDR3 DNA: TGTGCCTGTGACTCACTGGGGGATACGAACGCCGATAAGCTCATCTTT.

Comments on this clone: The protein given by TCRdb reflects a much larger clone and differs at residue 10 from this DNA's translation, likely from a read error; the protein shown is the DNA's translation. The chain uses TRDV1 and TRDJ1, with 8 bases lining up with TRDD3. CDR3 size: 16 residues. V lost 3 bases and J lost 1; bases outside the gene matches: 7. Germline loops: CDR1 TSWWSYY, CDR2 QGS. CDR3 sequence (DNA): TGTGCTCTTGGGGACCACTGGGGGCCCACCACCGATAAACTCATCTTT. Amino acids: CALGDHWGPTTDKLIF.